Following are 13 T cell receptor beta chains from one sample sequenced in a study of T-cell memory formation after mild COVID-19. TCRdb re-analysed the 5' RACE reads in MiXCR, keeping a single row per CDR3 protein. This sample carries roughly 610,000 distinct CDR3 sequences, about 18% of them seen once, and the ten largest clones take roughly 8.2%. The sample consisted of PBMCs or a T cell subset sorted from them (not recorded which). Receptor source: an adult woman who had mild COVID-19 (a few samples of this study predate the infection). Cell type and time point are not known.

This clonotype was observed a few times. V usage is TRBV30 and J usage is TRBJ1-1, with 10 bases that match TRBD1. V lost 4 bases to trimming and J lost 3 bases; unmatched junction nucleotides: 5. The CDR3 has 14 amino acids. CDR1 and CDR2 from the germline V gene are GTSNPN and SVGIG (reference sequence). CDR3 in DNA: TGTGCCTGGACCGCGACAGGGGGCTACACTGAAGCTTTCTTT. This gives the protein CAWTATGGYTEAFF.

The V and J genes are TRBV9 and TRBJ1-2, with D uncertain. Trimming removed 0 bases at V and 10 bases at J, with 16 bases between. The germline V gene has CDR1 SGDLS and CDR2 YYNGEE. This CDR3 has 14 residues. CDR3 region: CASSVGFGPSLYTF. The CDR3 coding sequence is TGTGCCAGCAGCGTAGGTTTTGGCCCTTCCCTCTACACCTTC.

This rearrangement joins TRBV5-4 to TRBJ2-7, with 15 bases that match TRBD2. Germline CDR1 and CDR2: SGHNT and YYREEE (reference sequence). This CDR3 region has 18 residues. The trim removed 0 bases at V and 2 bases at J, leaving 6 bases unmatched. The CDR3 protein is CASSLGGLAGGPTYEQYF. In DNA, the CDR3 is TGTGCCAGCAGCTTGGGGGGACTAGCGGGAGGTCCTACCTACGAGCAGTACTTC.

This clonotype has a handful of counts. This chain connects TRBV20-1 to TRBJ2-1; D is perhaps TRBD2 (6 bases). The CDR3 length is 15 residues. With 8 bases removed from V and 9 bases from J, the gap between germline ends came to 26 bases. Looked up from germline, CDR1 is DFQATT and CDR2 is SNEGSKA (reference sequence). CDR3 protein: CSSTRRGTQIGEQFF. CDR3 nucleotides: TGCAGTTCAACCCGGAGGGGTACCCAAATTGGTGAGCAGTTCTTC.

The chain is built from TRBV27 and TRBJ1-1; a possible D gene is TRBD1 (5 bases). In germline, CDR1 is MNHEY, CDR2 SMNVEV (reference sequence). Trimming took off 3 bases at V and 5 bases at J, with 13 bases between the two ends. This CDR3 spans 14 amino acids. DNA of the CDR3: TGTGCCAGCAGTTTTTCCGGCGGGGGGACTGAAGCTTTCTTT. This encodes CASSFSGGGTEAFF.

At least ten counts were recorded for this clonotype. The rearrangement uses TRBV2 and TRBJ2-2; no clear D. The CDR3 is 16 amino acids. Germline lookup yields CDR1 SNHLY and CDR2 FYNNEI. Trimming took off 7 bases at V and 4 bases at J, with 19 bases between the two ends. DNA of the CDR3: TGTGCCAGCACTAACGAGGCCCCTAGGCCCACCGGGGAGCTGTTTTTT. Its protein product is CASTNEAPRPTGELFF.

The chain couples TRBV20-1 to TRBJ2-4; D ambiguous. The CDR3 runs 15 residues. The germline V gene encodes CDR1 DFQATT and CDR2 SNEGSKA (reference sequence). Trimming stripped 0 bases from V and 3 bases from J, with 12 bases between. In DNA form, the CDR3 reads TGCAGTGCTAGAGACAGAGACGGAGTCAAAAACATTCAGTACTTC. This encodes CSARDRDGVKNIQYF.

This clonotype turned up a few times. This rearrangement joins TRBV5-5 to TRBJ2-7; 7 positions match TRBD1. Losses at the gene ends were 3 bases for V and 4 bases for J; bases not matched to a gene: 7. Germline V CDR1 and CDR2: SGHKS, YYEKEE (reference sequence). The CDR3 has 14 residues. In DNA form, the CDR3 reads TGTGCCAGCAGCTCGGACCGGGACAGATACGAGCAGTACTTC. Residues: CASSSDRDRYEQYF.

This clonotype was seen more than once but under ten times. At one end the junction does not follow the germline gene, possibly because of a read error. V is TRBV7-7 and J is TRBJ2-3; perhaps TRBD2 as D (6 bases). CDR3 size: 15 residues. Looked up from germline, CDR1 is SSHAT and CDR2 is FNYEAQ (reference sequence). The DNA of the CDR3 is TGTGCTAGCAGCTTAGCGGTCGGGGACACAGATACGCAGTATTTT. Translated: CASSLAVGDTDTQYF.

V is TRBV10-3 and J is TRBJ2-5, with 9 bases identical to TRBD1. V trimming: 6 bases; J trimming: 4 bases; junction bases outside the gene matches: 3. The CDR3 consists of 13 residues. The germline gives CDR1 ENHRY, CDR2 SYGVKD. The chain's CDR3 is CAIRGTGIETQYF. CDR3 in DNA: TGTGCCATCAGAGGGACAGGGATAGAGACCCAGTACTTC.

J is TRBJ2-5 and V is TRBV30; the D is unclear. Trimming cost V 3 bases and J 0 bases, with 8 bases left between them. The CDR3 is 13 amino acids. Per germline, CDR1 GTSNPN and CDR2 SVGIG (reference sequence). CDR3 sequence reads: CAWSGFHQETQYF. Here the CDR3 DNA reads TGTGCCTGGAGCGGATTCCACCAAGAGACCCAGTACTTC.

In the case of this clonotype: A junction end diverges from the germline sequence, so it may reflect a read error. The chain recombines TRBV11-2 with TRBJ2-1; D not resolved. Germline CDR1 reads SGHAT; CDR2 reads FQNNGV. The CDR3 is 14 residues long. In DNA, the CDR3 is TGTGCCAGCAGCCCAACCATCGAGGACCCCGAGCGGTTCTTC. This codes for CASSPTIEDPERFF.

This chain uses TRBV7-8 with TRBJ1-4, with 8 bases lining up with TRBD1. The CDR3 length is 16 residues. Trimming cost V 5 bases and J 7 bases; bases outside gene matches: 12. The V gene's germline CDR1 is SGHVS and CDR2 FQNEAQ. CDR3 sequence reads: CASSRNPQGTGEKLFF. The CDR3 nucleotides read TGTGCCAGCAGCAGAAACCCACAGGGGACAGGTGAAAAACTGTTTTTT. The variable domain in full, completed from reference TRBV7-8 and TRBJ1-4, reads GAGVSQSPRYKVAKRGQDVALRCDPISGHVSLFWYQQALGQGPEFLTYFQNEAQLDKSGLPSDRFFAERPEGSVSTLKIQRTQQEDSAVYLCASSRNPQGTGEKLFFGSGTQLSVL.